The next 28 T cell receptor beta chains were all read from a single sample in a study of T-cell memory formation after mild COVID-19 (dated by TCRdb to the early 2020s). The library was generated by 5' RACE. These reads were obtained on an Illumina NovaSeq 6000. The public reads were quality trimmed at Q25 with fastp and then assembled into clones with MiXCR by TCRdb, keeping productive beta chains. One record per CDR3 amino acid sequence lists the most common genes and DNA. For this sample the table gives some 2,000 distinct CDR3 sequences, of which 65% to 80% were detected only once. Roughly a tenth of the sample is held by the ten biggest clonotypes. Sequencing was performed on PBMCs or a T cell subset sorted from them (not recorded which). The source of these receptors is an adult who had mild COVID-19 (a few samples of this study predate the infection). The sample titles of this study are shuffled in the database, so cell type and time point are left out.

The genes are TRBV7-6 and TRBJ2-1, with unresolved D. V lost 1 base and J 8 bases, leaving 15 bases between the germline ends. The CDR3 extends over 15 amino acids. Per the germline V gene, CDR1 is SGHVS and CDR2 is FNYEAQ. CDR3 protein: CASSLGSHGRYEQFF. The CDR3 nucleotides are TGTGCCAGCAGCTTAGGAAGTCATGGACGCTATGAGCAGTTCTTC.

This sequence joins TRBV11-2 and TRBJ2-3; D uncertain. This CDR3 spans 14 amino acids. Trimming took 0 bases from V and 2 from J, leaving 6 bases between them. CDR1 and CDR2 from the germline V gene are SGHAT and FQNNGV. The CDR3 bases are TGTGCCAGCAGCTTAGACGGATACACAGATACGCAGTATTTT. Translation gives CASSLDGYTDTQYF.

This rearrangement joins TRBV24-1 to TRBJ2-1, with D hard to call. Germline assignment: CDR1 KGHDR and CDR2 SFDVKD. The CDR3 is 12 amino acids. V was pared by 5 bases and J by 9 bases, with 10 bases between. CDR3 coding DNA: TGTGCCACCAGTGTTGGGGATGCTGAGCAGTTCTTC. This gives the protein CATSVGDAEQFF.

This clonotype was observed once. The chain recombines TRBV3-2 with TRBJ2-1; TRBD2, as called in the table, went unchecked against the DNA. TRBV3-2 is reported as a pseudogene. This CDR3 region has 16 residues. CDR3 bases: TGTGCCAGCAGCCCGGACAAGCCGGGACTTGGGAATGAGCAGTTCTTC. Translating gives CASSPDKPGLGNEQFF.

The CDR3 is CASSLGLDPYNEQFF. DNA for the CDR3: TGTGCCAGCAGCTTAGGTTTAGATCCCTACAATGAGCAGTTCTTC. V is TRBV7-2 and J is TRBJ2-1, with no clear D. Trimming left V 1 base short and J 2 bases short, with 9 bases between. The germline V gene encodes CDR1 SGHTA and CDR2 FQGNSA. The CDR3 is made up of 15 amino acids. The variable domain in full, completed from reference TRBV7-2 and TRBJ2-1, reads GAGVSQSPSNKVTEKGKDVELRCDPISGHTALYWYRQSLGQGLEFLIYFQGNSAPDKSGLPSDRFSAERTGGSVSTLTIQRTQQEDSAVYLCASSLGLDPYNEQFFGPGTRLTVL.

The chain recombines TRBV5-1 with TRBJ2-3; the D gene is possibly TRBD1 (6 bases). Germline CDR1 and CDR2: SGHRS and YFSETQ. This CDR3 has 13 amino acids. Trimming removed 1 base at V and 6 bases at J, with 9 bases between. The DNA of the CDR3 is TGCGCCAGCAGCTTGAGGGGGACCGATACGCAGTATTTT. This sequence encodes CASSLRGTDTQYF.

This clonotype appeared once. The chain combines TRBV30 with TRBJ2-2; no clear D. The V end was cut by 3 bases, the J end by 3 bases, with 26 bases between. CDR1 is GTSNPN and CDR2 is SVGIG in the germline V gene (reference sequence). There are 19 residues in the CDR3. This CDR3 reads CAWRHSRATPHSDTGELFF. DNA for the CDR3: TGTGCCTGGAGACACTCCCGGGCCACCCCCCACTCGGACACCGGGGAGCTGTTTTTT.

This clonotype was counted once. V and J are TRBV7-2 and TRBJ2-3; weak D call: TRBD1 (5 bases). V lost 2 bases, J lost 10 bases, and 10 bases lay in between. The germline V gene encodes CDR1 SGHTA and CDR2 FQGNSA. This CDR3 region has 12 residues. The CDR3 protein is CASSLRQKAQYF. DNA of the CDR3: TGTGCCAGCAGCTTACGACAGAAGGCGCAGTATTTT. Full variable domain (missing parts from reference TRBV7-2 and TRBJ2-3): GAGVSQSPSNKVTEKGKDVELRCDPISGHTALYWYRQSLGQGLEFLIYFQGNSAPDKSGLPSDRFSAERTGGSVSTLTIQRTQQEDSAVYLCASSLRQKAQYFGPGTRLTVL.

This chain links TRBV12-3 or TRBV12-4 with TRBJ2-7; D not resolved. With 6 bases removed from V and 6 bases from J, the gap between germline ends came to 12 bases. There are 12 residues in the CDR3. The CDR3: CASSPSLGEQYF. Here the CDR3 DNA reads TGTGCCAGCAGCCCCTCTTTGGGCGAGCAGTACTTC.

This chain's CDR3 is CASSQELNLEQYV. DNA for the CDR3: TGCGCCAGCAGCCAAGAGCTCAACCTCGAGCAGTACGTC. V usage is TRBV4-1 and J usage is TRBJ2-7; D gene uncertain. The CDR3 runs 13 residues. The ends were cut back, 0 bases at V and 6 bases at J, with 9 bases in the middle. The germline gives CDR1 MGHRA, CDR2 YSYEKL.

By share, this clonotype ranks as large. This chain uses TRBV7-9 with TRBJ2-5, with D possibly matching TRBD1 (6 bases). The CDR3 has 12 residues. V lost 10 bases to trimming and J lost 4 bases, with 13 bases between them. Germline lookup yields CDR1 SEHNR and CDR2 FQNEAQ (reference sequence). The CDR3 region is CAIRTDGETQYF. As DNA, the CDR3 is TGTGCCATCCGGACAGACGGAGAGACCCAGTACTTC.

CDR3 DNA: TGTGCCAGCAGCTTATCACCTGGGGCCAACGTCCTGACTTTC. Translation: CASSLSPGANVLTF. J is TRBJ2-6 and V is TRBV7-3; D is unclear. This CDR3 is built from 14 residues. The V gene lost 2 bases and the J gene lost 2 bases, with 4 bases spanning the gap. CDR1 is SGHTA, CDR2 FQGTGA, per germline.

This CDR3 reads CASSQVTSDTQYF. CDR3 DNA: TGCGCCAGCAGCCAAGTGACTTCAGATACGCAGTATTTT. The chain recombines TRBV4-1 with TRBJ2-3; D gene ambiguous. Germline V gene data show CDR1 as MGHRA and CDR2 as YSYEKL. The CDR3 has 13 residues. The V gene lost 1 base and the J gene lost 4 bases, with 6 bases spanning the gap.

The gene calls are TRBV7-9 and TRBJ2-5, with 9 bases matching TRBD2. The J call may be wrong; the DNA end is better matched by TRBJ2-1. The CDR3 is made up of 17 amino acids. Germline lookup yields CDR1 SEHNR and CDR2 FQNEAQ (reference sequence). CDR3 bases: TGTGCCAGCAGCTTAGCGAATAGCGGGGGCGCTTACAATGAGCAGTTCTTC. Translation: CASSLANSGGAYNEQFF.

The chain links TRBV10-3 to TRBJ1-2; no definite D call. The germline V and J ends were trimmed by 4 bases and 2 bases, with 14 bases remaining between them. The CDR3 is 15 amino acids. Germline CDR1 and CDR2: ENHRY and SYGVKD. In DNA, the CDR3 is TGTGCCATCAGTGGCTCGGGGAAAAGGAACTATGGCTACACCTTC. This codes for CAISGSGKRNYGYTF.

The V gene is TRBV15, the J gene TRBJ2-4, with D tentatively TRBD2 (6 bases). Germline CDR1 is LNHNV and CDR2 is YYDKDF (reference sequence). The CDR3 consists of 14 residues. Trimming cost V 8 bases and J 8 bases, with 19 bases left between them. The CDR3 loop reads CATGRGAGPDIQYF. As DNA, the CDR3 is TGTGCCACCGGCCGTGGGGCGGGGCCGGACATTCAGTACTTC.

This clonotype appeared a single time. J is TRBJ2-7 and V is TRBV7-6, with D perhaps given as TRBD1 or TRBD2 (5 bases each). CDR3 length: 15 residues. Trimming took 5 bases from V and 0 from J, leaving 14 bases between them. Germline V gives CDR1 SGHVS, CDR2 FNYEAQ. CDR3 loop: CASSLGDGHSYEQYF. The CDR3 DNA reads TGTGCCAGCAGCCTAGGGGACGGTCACTCCTACGAGCAGTACTTC.

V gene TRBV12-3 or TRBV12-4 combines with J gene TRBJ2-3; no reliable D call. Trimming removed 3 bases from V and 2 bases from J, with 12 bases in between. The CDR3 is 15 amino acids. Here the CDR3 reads CASSFVLQNTDTQYF. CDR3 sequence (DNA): TGTGCCAGCAGTTTTGTTCTCCAGAACACAGATACGCAGTATTTT.

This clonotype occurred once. The CDR3 DNA reads TGTGCCAGCAGCGTAGAGGCCGGGGCGGGGACCCAGTACTTC. Translating it yields CASSVEAGAGTQYF. The chain carries TRBV9 and TRBJ2-5, with D possibly called TRBD1 or TRBD2 (5 bases each). The V and J ends lost 0 bases and 7 bases respectively, with 13 bases between them. In germline, CDR1 is SGDLS, CDR2 YYNGEE. The CDR3 is 14 residues long.

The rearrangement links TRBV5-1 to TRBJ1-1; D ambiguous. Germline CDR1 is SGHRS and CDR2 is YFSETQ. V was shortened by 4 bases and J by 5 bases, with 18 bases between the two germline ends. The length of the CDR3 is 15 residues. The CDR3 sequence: CASSGPREVGTEAFF. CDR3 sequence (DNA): TGCGCCAGCAGCGGCCCGAGGGAGGTAGGGACTGAAGCTTTCTTT.

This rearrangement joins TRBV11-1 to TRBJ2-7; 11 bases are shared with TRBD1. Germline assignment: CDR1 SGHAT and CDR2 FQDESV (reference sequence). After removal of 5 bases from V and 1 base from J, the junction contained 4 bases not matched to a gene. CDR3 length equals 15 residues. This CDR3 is CASSIGQGASYEQYF. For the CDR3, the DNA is TGTGCCAGCAGCATTGGACAGGGGGCTTCCTACGAGCAGTACTTC. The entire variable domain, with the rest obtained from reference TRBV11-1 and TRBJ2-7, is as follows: EAEVAQSPRYKITEKSQAVAFWCDPISGHATLYWYRQILGQGPELLVQFQDESVVDDSQLPKDRFSAERLKGVDSTLKIQPAELGDSAMYLCASSIGQGASYEQYFGPGTRLTVT.

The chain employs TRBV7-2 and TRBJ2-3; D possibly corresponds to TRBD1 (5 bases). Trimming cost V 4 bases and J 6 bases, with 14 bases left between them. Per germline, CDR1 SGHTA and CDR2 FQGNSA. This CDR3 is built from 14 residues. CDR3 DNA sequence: TGTGCCAGCAGCTCCCGACAGCCTACGGATACGCAGTATTTT. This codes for CASSSRQPTDTQYF.

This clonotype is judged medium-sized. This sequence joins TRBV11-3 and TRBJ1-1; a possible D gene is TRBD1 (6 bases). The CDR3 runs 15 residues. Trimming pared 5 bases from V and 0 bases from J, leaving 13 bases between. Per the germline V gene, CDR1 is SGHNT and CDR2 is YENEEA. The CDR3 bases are TGTGCCAGCAGCCTACAGGGTTCCTTGAACACTGAAGCTTTCTTT. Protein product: CASSLQGSLNTEAFF.

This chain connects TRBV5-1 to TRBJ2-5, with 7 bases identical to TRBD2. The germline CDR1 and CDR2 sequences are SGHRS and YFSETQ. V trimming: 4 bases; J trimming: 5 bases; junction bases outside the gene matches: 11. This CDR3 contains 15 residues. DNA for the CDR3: TGCGCCAGCAGCCCTTGGACTAGTGGCGATGAGACCCAGTACTTC. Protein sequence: CASSPWTSGDETQYF.

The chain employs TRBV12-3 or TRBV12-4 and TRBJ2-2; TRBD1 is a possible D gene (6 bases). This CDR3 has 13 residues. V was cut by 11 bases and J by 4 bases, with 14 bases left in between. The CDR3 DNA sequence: TGTGCCGGAACCGGGACACCCACCGGGGAGCTGTTTTTT. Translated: CAGTGTPTGELFF.

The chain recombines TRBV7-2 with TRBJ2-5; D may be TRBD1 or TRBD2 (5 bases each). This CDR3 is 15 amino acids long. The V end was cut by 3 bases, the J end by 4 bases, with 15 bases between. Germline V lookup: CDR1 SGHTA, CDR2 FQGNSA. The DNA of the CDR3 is TGTGCCAGCAGCTTTGGTGGGGCCGGGACAGAGACCCAGTACTTC. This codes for CASSFGGAGTETQYF. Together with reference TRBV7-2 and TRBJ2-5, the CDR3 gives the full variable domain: GAGVSQSPSNKVTEKGKDVELRCDPISGHTALYWYRQSLGQGLEFLIYFQGNSAPDKSGLPSDRFSAERTGGSVSTLTIQRTQQEDSAVYLCASSFGGAGTETQYFGPGTRLLVL.

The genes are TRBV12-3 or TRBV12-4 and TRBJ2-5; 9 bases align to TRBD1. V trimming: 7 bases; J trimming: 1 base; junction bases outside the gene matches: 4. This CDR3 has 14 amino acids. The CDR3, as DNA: TGTGCCAGCACCCCGACAGGGGGCCAAGAGACCCAGTACTTC. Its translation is CASTPTGGQETQYF.

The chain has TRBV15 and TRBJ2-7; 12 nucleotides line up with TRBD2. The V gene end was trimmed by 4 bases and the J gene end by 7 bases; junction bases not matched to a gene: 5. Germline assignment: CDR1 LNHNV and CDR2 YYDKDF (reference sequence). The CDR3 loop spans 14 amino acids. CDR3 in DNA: TGTGCCACCAGCACGCTACTAGCGGGAGGAGAGCAGTACTTC. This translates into CATSTLLAGGEQYF.